Each of the 29 T cell receptor beta chains below was sequenced from the same sample in a study of lymphopenia after photon versus proton radiotherapy. Assay used: immunoSEQ multiplex PCR; TCRdb lists only in-frame clones, some missing. The sample lists about 65,000 clones; around 87% were seen once. Sequences were derived from peripheral blood, sampled from a patient treated with proton-based radiotherapy. The receptors stem from a man at least 80 years old with esophageal cancer.

This chain joins TRBV19 and TRBJ1-1; D not certain. CDR1 and CDR2 (germline): LNHDA, SQIVND (reference sequence). V was clipped by 5 bases and J by 3 bases, with 16 bases between them. The CDR3 consists of 15 residues. CDR3 coding DNA: TGTGCCAGTAGTCCAACTCCGGACGGATACACTGAAGCTTTCTTT. The encoded protein is CASSPTPDGYTEAFF.

Here the CDR3 DNA reads TGTGCCAGCTCACGGACAGGGTGGAGAGAAGACGAGCAGTACTTC. Translation: CASSRTGWREDEQYF. J is TRBJ2-7 and V is TRBV18, with 8 nucleotides matching TRBD1. Germline V gives CDR1 KGHSH, CDR2 LQKENI. The V segment lost 4 bases and the J segment 5 bases; nucleotides outside the gene matches: 10. This CDR3 is 15 amino acids long.

This rearrangement joins TRBV5-6 to TRBJ1-1; no definite D call. The V gene lost 3 bases and the J gene lost 4 bases, with 22 bases spanning the gap. CDR1 SGHDT and CDR2 YYEEEE come from the germline V gene. The CDR3 is made up of 17 amino acids. The CDR3 sequence: CASSYLDSRSDTTEAFF. The CDR3 bases are TGTGCCAGCAGCTATTTGGACTCGCGTTCAGATACCACTGAAGCTTTCTTT.

J is TRBJ2-3 and V is TRBV10-3; unclear D gene. Germline CDR1 is ENHRY and CDR2 is SYGVKD. This CDR3 spans 12 amino acids. V lost 1 base and J 6 bases, leaving 5 bases between the germline ends. This chain's CDR3 is CAISELGDTQYF. DNA for the CDR3: TGTGCCATCAGTGAGTTGGGGGATACGCAGTATTTT.

The CDR3 DNA sequence: TGTGCCATCAGTGGGGACAGGGTGTACGAGCAGTACTTC. Amino acid sequence: CAISGDRVYEQYF. The V gene is TRBV10-3, the J gene TRBJ2-7, with 9 positions matching TRBD1. Germline V gene data show CDR1 as ENHRY and CDR2 as SYGVKD. This CDR3 spans 13 amino acids. J gave up 4 bases and V 4 bases, and 2 bases lay outside the gene matches.

The chain uses TRBV7-2 and TRBJ2-5; D is undetermined. This CDR3 is built from 14 residues. Germline-derived CDR1 and CDR2 are SGHTA and FQGNSA. V was trimmed by 1 base and J by 5 bases, leaving 11 bases between them. CDR3 residues: CASSLGAARETQYF. In nucleotides, the CDR3 is TGTGCCAGCAGCTTAGGGGCAGCGCGCGAGACCCAGTACTTC.

This clone has only one observation. At one boundary the junction diverges from the germline segment, which might be a read error. The chain recombines TRBV7-7 with TRBJ2-3, with TRBD1 as a possible D gene (6 bases). The germline CDR1 and CDR2 sequences are SSHAT and FNYEAQ (reference sequence). The CDR3 sequence is 15 residues long. The CDR3 is CASSLGGGGADTQYF. DNA for the CDR3: TGTGCTAGCAGCTTAGGAGGTGGGGGCGCAGATACGCAGTATTTT.

V gene TRBV5-1 combines with J gene TRBJ1-2; D is unresolved. The length of the CDR3 is 15 residues. Trimming pared 9 bases from V and 2 bases from J, leaving 20 bases between. CDR1 and CDR2 from the germline V gene are SGHRS and YFSETQ. The CDR3 nucleotides read TGCGCCACAAGACCCAACAATTTCCTAAACTATGGCTACACCTTC. Amino acid sequence: CATRPNNFLNYGYTF.

This clone has a single count. The J gene is TRBJ1-2, the V gene TRBV7-2; D unclear. Germline lookup yields CDR1 SGHTA and CDR2 FQGNSA. V was pared by 5 bases and J by 7 bases, with 14 bases between. The CDR3 consists of 13 residues. The CDR3 bases are TGTGCCAGCAGCCTCGATCCGGTTGGTGGCTACACCTTC. Amino acid sequence: CASSLDPVGGYTF. Complete variable domain (other parts from reference TRBV7-2 and TRBJ1-2): GAGVSQSPSNKVTEKGKDVELRCDPISGHTALYWYRQSLGQGLEFLIYFQGNSAPDKSGLPSDRFSAERTGGSVSTLTIQRTQQEDSAVYLCASSLDPVGGYTFGSGTRLTVV.

The chain recombines TRBV6-5 with TRBJ1-1; weak D call: TRBD1 (5 bases). V lost 7 bases to trimming and J lost 4 bases, with 16 bases between them. The CDR3 length is 14 residues. Germline CDR1 MNHEY, CDR2 SVGAGI. The DNA of the CDR3 is TGTGCCAGCACCACGAGCAGGGTTGGCACTGAAGCTTTCTTT. It yields the protein CASTTSRVGTEAFF.

The gene calls are TRBV9 and TRBJ1-3; D unclear. V was pared by 0 bases and J by 0 bases, with 7 bases between. The CDR3 length is 15 residues. Looked up from germline, CDR1 is SGDLS and CDR2 is YYNGEE. The CDR3 region has the DNA TGTGCCAGCAGCGTAGGCGGGGACTCTGGAAACACCATATATTTT. Translation gives CASSVGGDSGNTIYF.

This clone was seen only once. The V and J genes are TRBV7-3 and TRBJ2-1; either TRBD1 or TRBD2 may fit D (5 bases each). This CDR3 has 15 residues. The germline CDR1 and CDR2 sequences are SGHTA and FQGTGA. The V end lost 2 bases, the J end lost 4 bases, and 12 bases lay between the germline ends. In nucleotides, the CDR3 is TGTGCCAGCAGCTTAGGGCATGGGGGTTACAATGAGCAGTTCTTC. It specifies CASSLGHGGYNEQFF.

This clone was seen just once. The chain has TRBV6-5 and TRBJ2-1; D ambiguous. Germline values: CDR1 MNHEY, CDR2 SVGAGI. The length of the CDR3 is 15 residues. Trimming shortened V by 3 bases and J by 6 bases, and 15 bases separated the two germline ends. CDR3 nucleotide sequence: TGTGCCAGCAGTTATGGAGAGGAAGGGTTCAATGAGCAGTTCTTC. It translates to CASSYGEEGFNEQFF.

The chain couples TRBV30 to TRBJ1-1; D is perhaps TRBD1 (6 bases). The germline V gene encodes CDR1 GTSNPN and CDR2 SVGIG (reference sequence). V lost 1 base, J lost 5 bases, and 29 bases lay in between. The CDR3 runs 19 residues. CDR3 DNA sequence: TGTGCCTGGAGTGCCTATGTCGGTACCCACGGGGGCACCAAGACTGAAGCTTTCTTT. Translation: CAWSAYVGTHGGTKTEAFF. Combining the CDR3 with reference TRBV30 and TRBJ1-1 gives the whole variable domain SQTIHQWPATLVQPVGSPLSLECTVEGTSNPNLYWYRQAAGRGLQLLFYSVGIGQISSEVPQNLSASRPQDRQFILSSKKLLLSDSGFYLCAWSAYVGTHGGTKTEAFFGQGTRLTVV.

By sample fraction, this clone is medium-sized (0.01 to 0.1%). This chain links TRBV4-2 with TRBJ1-4; D is unresolved. The CDR3 contains 15 residues. Germline values: CDR1 LGHNA, CDR2 YNFKEQ. V was clipped by 3 bases and J by 0 bases, with 8 bases between them. This CDR3 reads CASSHDLATNEKLFF. CDR3 coding DNA: TGTGCCAGCAGCCATGACCTTGCAACTAATGAAAAACTGTTTTTT.

The genes are TRBV5-1 and TRBJ2-5; 8 bases fit TRBD2. Unmatched junction bases numbered 0, after V lost 0 bases and J lost 2 bases. Germline V gives CDR1 SGHRS, CDR2 YFSETQ. The length of the CDR3 is 14 residues. The CDR3, as DNA: TGCGCCAGCAGCTTGGCGGGGGGGCAAGAGACCCAGTACTTC. As protein: CASSLAGGQETQYF.

The CDR3 reads CAWSRGQFQETQYF. The DNA for the CDR3 is TGTGCCTGGAGTCGAGGACAGTTCCAAGAGACCCAGTACTTC. The chain combines TRBV30 with TRBJ2-5, with D maybe TRBD1 (6 bases). The CDR3 spans 14 residues. Deletions cut 2 bases from V and 1 base from J, with 11 bases between. CDR1 and CDR2 (germline): GTSNPN, SVGIG (reference sequence).

This clone was seen only once. V usage is TRBV5-8 and J usage is TRBJ2-5; TRBD2 matches 7 bases. The germline CDR1 and CDR2 sequences are SGHTS and YDEGEE. V lost 3 bases, J lost 5 bases, and 10 bases stayed unmatched. CDR3 length: 15 amino acids. The CDR3 nucleotides are TGTGCCAGCAGCTGGGAGGCGGGGGAGGCGGAGACCCAGTACTTC. It is translated as CASSWEAGEAETQYF.

The chain recombines TRBV4-1 with TRBJ1-1; TRBD1 might be the D (5 bases). Germline lookup yields CDR1 MGHRA and CDR2 YSYEKL. This CDR3 spans 16 amino acids. Trimming removed 4 bases from V and 4 bases from J, with 19 bases in between. CDR3 loop: CASSRAGVKRVTEAFF. DNA of the CDR3: TGCGCCAGCAGCCGCGCGGGGGTTAAGCGGGTCACTGAAGCTTTCTTT.

This chain connects TRBV7-9 to TRBJ1-5, with 8 bases aligning to TRBD1. The ends lost 4 bases at V and 7 bases at J; junction bases unmatched: 12. This CDR3 has 16 amino acids. Germline V gene data show CDR1 as SEHNR and CDR2 as FQNEAQ (reference sequence). The CDR3 DNA follows: TGTGCCAGCAGCTCCCGGACAGGGTGGGACGAGCAGCCCCAGCATTTT. This sequence encodes CASSSRTGWDEQPQHF.

The J gene is TRBJ2-5, the V gene TRBV11-1; TRBD2 agrees at 9 bases. The CDR3 extends over 17 amino acids. CDR1 and CDR2 from the germline V gene are SGHAT and FQDESV (reference sequence). V trimming: 2 bases; J trimming: 5 bases; junction bases outside the gene matches: 12. The DNA for the CDR3 is TGTGCCAGCAGCTTATGGCTTGGCGGGGGGGGTATGGAGACCCAGTACTTC. Protein: CASSLWLGGGGMETQYF.

V usage is TRBV19 and J usage is TRBJ1-2; no reliable D call. From germline, CDR1 is LNHDA and CDR2 SQIVND (reference sequence). The CDR3 extends over 16 amino acids. V was trimmed by 4 bases and J by 1 base, leaving 16 bases between them. The CDR3 DNA is TGTGCCAGTAGTACCGGAGGACTTCGAGGTAACTATGGCTACACCTTC. Encoded protein: CASSTGGLRGNYGYTF.

This clone was seen just once. One end of the junction varies from germline; a read error may be responsible. The rearrangement joins TRBV6-5 to TRBJ1-1, with D hard to call. CDR3 length: 14 residues. Germline lookup yields CDR1 MNHEY and CDR2 SVGAGI. This CDR3 is CASSYSSSIDKNTF. CDR3 nucleotide sequence: TGTGCCAGCAGTTACTCATCGAGTATTGACAAAAACACCTTT.

J is TRBJ2-2 and V is TRBV19; D unclear. Germline V gives CDR1 LNHDA, CDR2 SQIVND (reference sequence). V lost 9 bases and J 0 bases, leaving 17 bases between the germline ends. This CDR3 is 16 amino acids long. The CDR3 loop reads CASTQLGRTNTGELFF. CDR3 bases: TGTGCCAGCACCCAACTTGGCAGGACGAACACCGGGGAGCTGTTTTTT.

V usage is TRBV5-1 and J usage is TRBJ2-7; 7 nucleotides agree with TRBD1. Germline values: CDR1 SGHRS, CDR2 YFSETQ. J gave up 3 bases and V 5 bases, and 11 bases lay outside the gene matches. The CDR3 contains 15 residues. The CDR3 DNA reads as TGCGCCAGCAGACCAACAGGGGTAAGGGTCTACGAGCAGTACTTC. Encoded protein: CASRPTGVRVYEQYF. The full variable domain, in which reference TRBV5-1 and TRBJ2-7 provide the parts outside the CDR3, is KAGVTQTPRYLIKTRGQQVTLSCSPISGHRSVSWYQQTPGQGLQFLFEYFSETQRNKGNFPGRFSGRQFSNSRSEMNVSTLELGDSALYLCASRPTGVRVYEQYFGPGTRLTVT.

The CDR3, as DNA: TGTGCCAGCAGCCCCCGACAGGGGGGGACTGAAGCTTTCTTT. It encodes CASSPRQGGTEAFF. V gene TRBV7-9 combines with J gene TRBJ1-1, with TRBD1 matching 9 bases. Germline V gene data show CDR1 as SEHNR and CDR2 as FQNEAQ (reference sequence). The CDR3 has 14 amino acids. V was clipped by 5 bases and J by 5 bases; unmatched bases: 6. The full variable domain, completed using reference TRBV7-9 and TRBJ1-1, is DTGVSQNPRHKITKRGQNVTFRCDPISEHNRLYWYRQTLGQGPEFLTYFQNEAQLEKSRLLSDRFSAERPKGSFSTLEIQRTEQGDSAMYLCASSPRQGGTEAFFGQGTRLTVV.

The chain has TRBV7-8 and TRBJ1-3; D unclear. The CDR3 totals 15 residues. Germline CDR1 SGHVS, CDR2 FQNEAQ. V shed 0 bases and J shed 0 bases, with 6 bases lying between them. CDR3 amino acids: CASSLALSSGNTIYF. The CDR3 DNA reads TGTGCCAGCAGCTTAGCCCTGTCCTCTGGAAACACCATATATTTT.

The chain has TRBV2 and TRBJ2-4; weak D call: TRBD1 (6 bases). Germline V gene lookup returns CDR1 SNHLY and CDR2 FYNNEI. The CDR3 loop spans 15 amino acids. V was shortened by 4 bases and J by 5 bases, with 15 bases between the two germline ends. This CDR3 is CASSAEQGRENIQYF. The DNA for the CDR3 is TGTGCCAGCAGTGCGGAACAGGGCCGGGAAAACATTCAGTACTTC.

The chain has TRBV29-1 and TRBJ2-3; the match to TRBD1 covers 7 bases. J gave up 1 base and V 3 bases, and 4 bases lay outside the gene matches. CDR1 is SQVTM and CDR2 is ANQGSEA in the germline V gene. The length of the CDR3 is 14 residues. Here the CDR3 reads CSVDGTEGTDTQYF. The DNA for the CDR3 is TGCAGCGTTGATGGGACAGAAGGCACAGATACGCAGTATTTT.